This T cell receptor (beta chain) came from a study of blood T cells in healthy people across ages. Across the whole study: About one barcoded beta molecule per two T cells was the capture yield of template switching.

Combining a sample-barcoded 5' primer with a J-beta primer mix, a second PCR ran for about 6 to 11 cycles. TCRdb used MiXCR to reprocess the 5' RACE reads, holding one entry per CDR3 protein. Here the sample spans around 1,800,000 distinct CDR3 sequences, roughly two fifths being singletons. CDR3 length equals 13 residues. The V end was cut by 6 bases, the J end by 1 base, with 12 bases between. Per germline, CDR1 DFQATT and CDR2 SNEGSKA (reference sequence). The origin of this receptor is a human donor in good health. The chain joins TRBV20-1 to TRBJ1-1, with D hard to call. Sequencing input: blood. CDR3 DNA: TGCAGTGCCCCCTGGTTAAGGAACACTGAAGCTTTCTTT. This sequence encodes CSAPWLRNTEAFF.